Sequencing of this T cell receptor beta chain was carried out in a study of shared clonotypes between healthy human individuals. Study information: Used for every donor were three CD4 naive, three CD4 memory, two CD8 naive and one CD8 memory plate.

Splitting of each subset's genomic DNA was done evenly across several immunoSEQ plates. Some 30,000 T cell genomes (about 210 ng DNA) went into each sorted-subset replicate. Some clones are missing from TCRdb's copy, which holds only in-frame ones; the method was immunoSEQ multiplex PCR. The profile covers fewer than 1 million clones, with roughly 96% appearing a single time and roughly 0.23% taken by the ten largest. Only CD45RO-negative cells positively selected for CCR7 counted as naive CD8 cells, so terminally differentiated effector memory CD45RA+ cells were excluded. Donors, healthy HIV-negative adults, lacked recent acute infections or vaccinations. The germline V gene has CDR1 MNHEY and CDR2 SMNVEV (reference sequence). The CDR3 runs 15 residues. The V and J ends lost 4 bases and 1 base, in that order; junction bases with no gene match: 2. Comment on this clone: The same CDR3 also results from other DNA sequences found in this sample.

What was sequenced was naive CD8+ T cells sorted from blood. This chain links TRBV27 with TRBJ2-7; 12 nucleotides agree with TRBD2. The source of this sequence is a man aged 25 to 45 in good health. The DNA of the CDR3 is TGTGCCAGCAGTTCCGGACTAGCGGGATCCTACGAGCAGTACTTC. It encodes CASSSGLAGSYEQYF.